Listed below are T cell receptor beta chains from one sample, sequenced in a study of blood T cell repertoires in COVID-19. Clones were read by immunoSEQ multiplex PCR, and TCRdb kept only the in-frame ones, dropping some. The data show about 130,000 clones, 75% to 90% seen once. Sequencing used peripheral blood. The receptor set was obtained from a woman between 50 and 59 years old who had recovered from COVID-19. Both conserved end residues are part of each CDR3. A D gene is named only where the DNA matches it firmly. Not all rows give a size; the values are once, few, many and, for expanded clones, a class.

D,size,J,V,DNA,CDR3
TRBD1,NA,TRBJ2-1,TRBV6-1,TGTGCCAGCAGTGTAAGACAGGGCCGCTCCTACAATGAGCAGTTCTTC,CASSVRQGRSYNEQFF
TRBD1,NA,TRBJ1-4,TRBV19,TGTGCCAGTAGCCTTGGGGACAGGGAGCCCTTTAAGGAAAAACTGTTTTTT,CASSLGDREPFKEKLFF
NA,NA,TRBJ1-2,TRBV6-5,TGTGCCAGCAGTTACTCGACTGTGCCCGGGGACTATGGCTACACCTTC,CASSYSTVPGDYGYTF
NA,few,TRBJ2-3,TRBV4-2,TGTGCCAGCAGCCAAGGGACAGACCGACGAACAGATACGCAGTATTTT,CASSQGTDRRTDTQYF
NA,NA,TRBJ1-1,TRBV7-9,TGTGCCAGCAGCTTAGGGAGTATCGGGAACACTGAAGCTTTCTTT,CASSLGSIGNTEAFF
NA,NA,TRBJ2-3,TRBV4-2,TGTGCCAGCAGCCAAGACGCGTCTAGCACAGATACGCAGTATTTT,CASSQDASSTDTQYF
NA,NA,TRBJ2-6,TRBV7-9,TGTGCCAGCAGCTTACCTCGAGGGGGGGCTGGGGCCAACGTCCTGACTTTC,CASSLPRGGAGANVLTF
NA,NA,TRBJ1-5,TRBV15,TGTGCCACCAGCAGTGGAGTGGCAGGGTATCATCAGCCCCAGCATTTT,CATSSGVAGYHQPQHF
NA,few,TRBJ2-1,TRBV5-1,TGCGCCAGCAGCTTGGCCCCCGGGACTTCTTACAATGAGCAGTTCTTC,CASSLAPGTSYNEQFF
TRBD1,NA,TRBJ2-7,TRBV19,TGTGCCAGTAGGATCCTGCCAAGGGGGCGATACGAGCAGTACTTC,CASRILPRGRYEQYF
TRBD2,NA,TRBJ2-5,TRBV18,TGTGCCAGCTCGTCGACTAGCGGGAGTGGGGAGACCCAGTACTTC,CASSSTSGSGETQYF
TRBD2,NA,TRBJ2-5,TRBV3-1/TRBV3-2,TGTGCCAGCAGCCCAAGTTCTAGCGGGGTTTTGTACTTC,CASSPSSSGVLYF
TRBD1,NA,TRBJ1-1,TRBV25-1,TGTGCCAGCAGGAATACAGGGGGGACTGAAGCTTTCTTT,CASRNTGGTEAFF
TRBD1,NA,TRBJ2-7,TRBV30,TGTGCCTGGAGAAGGGGGCCGCTCGAGCAGTACTTC,CAWRRGPLEQYF
NA,once,TRBJ2-2,TRBV2,TGTGCCAGCAGTGTAGAAAACAGTGACACCGGGGAGCTGTTTTTT,CASSVENSDTGELFF
TRBD2,NA,TRBJ2-3,TRBV7-2,TGTGCCAGCAGCTGGACTAGCGGGAGTACAGATACGCAGTATTTT,CASSWTSGSTDTQYF
TRBD1,NA,TRBJ1-2,TRBV6-1,TGTGCCAGCAGTGCAAGGCGATTGAGAGGACAGGTCCGCCTAGGGGGCTACACCTTC,CASSARRLRGQVRLGGYTF
TRBD1,NA,TRBJ2-5,TRBV6-2/TRBV6-3,TGTGCCAGCAGTACAGGGGTTGGGACCCAGTACTTC,CASSTGVGTQYF
TRBD2,few,TRBJ2-7,TRBV7-3,TGTGCCAGCAGCTTGGTAGCGGGAGGGCCGGGGGAGCAGTACTTC,CASSLVAGGPGEQYF
TRBD1,NA,TRBJ2-7,TRBV6-4,TGTGCCAGCAGTGACGAGGACAGGGAACGAGTCTACTACGAGCAGTACTTC,CASSDEDRERVYYEQYF
TRBD1,NA,TRBJ2-5,TRBV30,TGTGCCTGGAGTGGGACAGGGCGAGAGACCCAGTACTTC,CAWSGTGRETQYF
TRBD1,NA,TRBJ2-1,TRBV6-5,TGTGCCAGCAGTTACTCGCCCCGGGACAGAAATGAGCAGTTCTTC,CASSYSPRDRNEQFF
NA,NA,TRBJ2-5,TRBV7-2,TGTGCCAGCAGCACACAATCAGGGGTCACGGAGACCCAGTACTTC,CASSTQSGVTETQYF
TRBD1,NA,TRBJ1-2,TRBV19,TGTGCCAGTAGTATCGACAGGGATACGAGTAACTATGGCTACACCTTC,CASSIDRDTSNYGYTF
NA,many,TRBJ2-5,TRBV3-1/TRBV3-2,TGTGCCACCAGGGGGGAGGGAGAGACCCAGTACTTC,CATRGEGETQYF
TRBD1,once,TRBJ2-1,TRBV9,TGTGCCAGCAGCGGAGCGGACAGGGGGAATGAGCAGTTCTTC,CASSGADRGNEQFF
NA,NA,TRBJ2-5,TRBV6-1,TGTGCCAGCAGTTTGGGCCGGGGTCAAGAGACCCAGTACTTC,CASSLGRGQETQYF
NA,few,TRBJ1-3,TRBV3-1/TRBV3-2,TGTGCCAGCAGCCAAAACCAGGGCTCATACGGAAACACCATATATTTT,CASSQNQGSYGNTIYF
NA,NA,TRBJ2-2,TRBV7-3,TGTGCCAGCAGCTTAGGTCCCGCGCTATACACCGGGGAGCTGTTTTTT,CASSLGPALYTGELFF
TRBD1,few,TRBJ1-6,TRBV18,TGTGCCAGCTCACCCCTCGGGACAGCCGACTCACCCCTCCACTTT,CASSPLGTADSPLHF
TRBD2,NA,TRBJ2-3,TRBV5-1,TGCGCCAGCAGCTTTGGGACTATAACAGATACGCAGTATTTT,CASSFGTITDTQYF
NA,NA,TRBJ2-2,TRBV11-3,TGTGCCAGCAGCTTAGGTGGCTTTACAAACACCGGGGAGCTGTTTTTT,CASSLGGFTNTGELFF
TRBD1,NA,TRBJ2-4,TRBV19,TGTGCCAGTAAGCGTACAGGGGGGAGAACCAAAAACATTCAGTACTTC,CASKRTGGRTKNIQYF
NA,NA,TRBJ1-6,TRBV5-1,TGCGCCAGCAGCTCAAAACAGGGCATGGATAATTCACCCCTCCACTTT,CASSSKQGMDNSPLHF
NA,NA,TRBJ2-7,TRBV29-1,TGCAGCGTCGGTGTCTCCTACGAGCAGTACTTC,CSVGVSYEQYF
NA,NA,TRBJ2-7,TRBV6-5,TGTGCCAGCAGTTGGGGGCGGACAGCGGGGCACGAGCAGTACTTC,CASSWGRTAGHEQYF
NA,NA,TRBJ2-6,TRBV5-5,TGTGCCAGCAGCTTGAGTCGCTCGGTAGGGGTTGCTGGGGCCAACGTCCTGACTTTC,CASSLSRSVGVAGANVLTF
TRBD1,NA,TRBJ2-7,TRBV2,TGTGCCAGCAGGTGGGACAGGGATAGCTCCTACGAGCAGTACTTC,CASRWDRDSSYEQYF
TRBD2,NA,TRBJ2-7,TRBV2,TGTGCCAGCAGTGTAGGCGGGAGGTCCACGATTTTGTACGAGCAGTACTTC,CASSVGGRSTILYEQYF
TRBD2,NA,TRBJ2-3,TRBV19,TGTGCCAGTAGTACTAGCGGTTACACAGATACGCAGTATTTT,CASSTSGYTDTQYF
TRBD1,NA,TRBJ2-5,TRBV30,TGTGCCTGGGACAGGGACGCGGAGACCCAGTACTTC,CAWDRDAETQYF
NA,NA,TRBJ2-5,TRBV9,TGTGCCAGCAGCGTTAGAGAGACCCAGTACTTC,CASSVRETQYF
TRBD1,NA,TRBJ1-5,TRBV27,TGTGCCAGCAGCACAGGGGTTAGCAATCAGCCCCAGCATTTT,CASSTGVSNQPQHF
NA,NA,TRBJ1-4,TRBV5-5,TGTGCCAGCAGCACGGCGGGGAGGGATGAAAAACTGTTTTTT,CASSTAGRDEKLFF
TRBD1,NA,TRBJ2-1,TRBV7-6,TGTGCCAGCAGCGCGCGGACAGGGCTCCCTAGGAATGAGCAGTTCTTC,CASSARTGLPRNEQFF
NA,NA,TRBJ1-2,TRBV5-5,TGTGCCAGCAGCTTCTTGGCAGGGTTCAACTATGGCTACACCTTC,CASSFLAGFNYGYTF
TRBD1,once,TRBJ2-2,TRBV7-7,TGTGCCAGCAGCTTACATCCTAGGGGGCTGAACACCGGGGAGCTGTTTTTT,CASSLHPRGLNTGELFF
TRBD2,NA,TRBJ2-7,TRBV19,TGTGCCAGTAGTTCAGCGGGAGGGCCGAGAATCTACGAGCAGTACTTC,CASSSAGGPRIYEQYF
NA,NA,TRBJ2-1,TRBV7-2,TGTGCCAGCAGCTCCAAGGGGGGCGGGGGAATCTCCAATGAGCAGTTCTTC,CASSSKGGGGISNEQFF
NA,NA,TRBJ2-3,TRBV21-1,TGTGCCAGCAGCAAATTAGGTTCGGGAGGCGGGACAGATACGCAGTATTTT,CASSKLGSGGGTDTQYF
TRBD1,NA,TRBJ1-4,TRBV5-1,TGCGCCAGCAGCTTGGACAGGGGTCGGTACGAAAAACTGTTTTTT,CASSLDRGRYEKLFF
NA,NA,TRBJ2-1,TRBV18,TGTGCCAGCTCACTCGGCGGGGAGCAGTTCTTC,CASSLGGEQFF
NA,NA,TRBJ1-2,TRBV12-2,TGTGCAAGTCGCACCCAGGGGGGCTATGGCTACACCTTC,CASRTQGGYGYTF
TRBD2,NA,TRBJ2-3,TRBV7-3,TGTGCCAGCAGCTTAGGATTCGGACTAGCGGCGGATACGCAGTATTTT,CASSLGFGLAADTQYF
TRBD2,NA,TRBJ2-1,TRBV19,TGTGCCAGTAGTAGGTCGGGGGGACTCAATGAGCAGTTCTTC,CASSRSGGLNEQFF
NA,NA,TRBJ1-1,TRBV18,TGTGCCAGCTCACAGGCAGGGCTCGCTCCTGAAGCTTTCTTT,CASSQAGLAPEAFF
TRBD1,NA,TRBJ1-6,TRBV4-1,TGCGCCAGCAGCCAAACAGTTAACGACAGGGTGCGATCACCCCTCCACTTT,CASSQTVNDRVRSPLHF